One and the same sample provided the 5 T cell receptor beta chains below, sequenced in a study of blood T cell repertoires in COVID-19. Generated by immunoSEQ multiplex PCR, the TCRdb table keeps only in-frame clones and is missing some. The sample contains under 450,000 clones, over 75% of which appear only once. The specimen was PBMCs or T cells enriched from blood (not recorded which). These receptor sequences come from a man aged 25-45 years who had recovered from COVID-19.

The J gene is TRBJ2-3, the V gene TRBV25-1; D is uncertain. The CDR3 has 13 residues. V dropped 8 bases and J dropped 4 bases, with 13 bases sitting between them. CDR1 is MGHDK, CDR2 SYGVNS, per germline. The CDR3 is CASLTAGSDTQYF. CDR3 in DNA: TGTGCCAGCCTCACGGCCGGGTCAGATACGCAGTATTTT. The whole variable domain, filled in from reference TRBV25-1 and TRBJ2-3, reads EADIYQTPRYLVIGTGKKITLECSQTMGHDKMYWYQQDPGMELHLIHYSYGVNSTEKGDLSSESTVSRIRTEHFPLTLESARPSHTSQYLCASLTAGSDTQYFGPGTRLTVL.

This clone was seen a handful of times. The chain is built from TRBV27 and TRBJ1-2; 7 bases fit TRBD1. CDR1 and CDR2 from the germline V gene are MNHEY and SMNVEV (reference sequence). V gave up 9 bases and J gave up 4 bases; unmatched junction bases: 5. This CDR3 has 12 residues. CDR3 region: CASREGAYGYTF. The DNA of the CDR3 is TGTGCCAGTAGAGAGGGGGCCTATGGCTACACCTTC.

The chain uses TRBV5-1 and TRBJ2-2; the D is unclear. Per the germline V gene, CDR1 is SGHRS and CDR2 is YFSETQ. The CDR3 totals 14 residues. Deletions cut 2 bases from V and 0 bases from J, with 5 bases between. The CDR3, as DNA: TGCGCCAGCAGCTTCGAGTCGAACACCGGGGAGCTGTTTTTT. As protein: CASSFESNTGELFF. Drawing the rest from reference TRBV5-1 and TRBJ2-2, the complete variable domain is KAGVTQTPRYLIKTRGQQVTLSCSPISGHRSVSWYQQTPGQGLQFLFEYFSETQRNKGNFPGRFSGRQFSNSRSEMNVSTLELGDSALYLCASSFESNTGELFFGEGSRLTVL.

CDR3 in amino acids: CATTTGQGWETEAFF. The CDR3 region has the DNA TGCGCCACCACGACGGGCCAGGGATGGGAAACTGAAGCTTTCTTT. This chain joins TRBV5-1 and TRBJ1-1, with D maybe TRBD1 (5 bases). Germline assignment: CDR1 SGHRS and CDR2 YFSETQ. The CDR3 totals 15 residues. Trimming cost V 9 bases and J 5 bases, with 23 bases left between them.

This clone was detected a few times. The chain uses TRBV5-1 and TRBJ2-7; TRBD1 agrees at 7 bases. J gave up 3 bases and V 2 bases, and 5 bases lay outside the gene matches. Per the germline V gene, CDR1 is SGHRS and CDR2 is YFSETQ. The length of the CDR3 is 14 residues. The CDR3 spells CASSLGTVGYEQYF. In DNA, the CDR3 is TGCGCCAGCAGCTTAGGGACAGTTGGCTACGAGCAGTACTTC.